A single sample gave rise to the 22 T cell receptor beta chains below, sequenced in a study of control samples from healthy donors and cancer patients. Assay: immunoSEQ multiplex PCR; the TCRdb copy retains only in-frame clones and omits some. Of 150,000 to 200,000 clones in the sample, more than 80% were seen once. The sample was blood. These receptors were obtained from a young man in good health.

The chain carries TRBV18 and TRBJ1-2; D unresolved. CDR1 is KGHSH, CDR2 LQKENI, per germline. This CDR3 spans 13 amino acids. V lost 3 bases and J 6 bases, leaving 11 bases between the germline ends. The CDR3 is CASSPPTDDGYTF. Here the CDR3 DNA reads TGTGCCAGCTCACCCCCCACAGATGATGGCTACACCTTC.

The chain carries TRBV7-2 and TRBJ2-5, with TRBD1 matching over 10 bases. This CDR3 is 14 amino acids long. In germline, CDR1 is SGHTA, CDR2 FQGNSA. The trim removed 5 bases at V and 4 bases at J, leaving 4 bases unmatched. The CDR3 spells CASSLDRGSETQYF. In DNA form, the CDR3 reads TGTGCCAGCAGCCTGGACAGGGGGTCAGAGACCCAGTACTTC.

The sample holds a few counts of this clone. This chain uses TRBV25-1 with TRBJ1-2; a possible D gene is TRBD1 (6 bases). CDR1 and CDR2 from the germline V gene are MGHDK and SYGVNS. Trimming removed 6 bases at V and 1 base at J, with 12 bases between. The CDR3 is 14 residues long. CDR3 in DNA: TGTGCCAGCAGCAAAACAGGGCGTAACTATGGCTACACCTTC. It yields the protein CASSKTGRNYGYTF.

The chain combines TRBV19 with TRBJ1-5; no definite D call. Trimming cost V 3 bases and J 1 base, with 16 bases left between them. Germline V CDR1 and CDR2: LNHDA, SQIVND (reference sequence). There are 17 residues in the CDR3. CDR3: CASSMGGVRVSNQPQHF. DNA of the CDR3: TGTGCCAGTAGTATGGGTGGGGTTCGCGTGAGCAATCAGCCCCAGCATTTT.

This clone was recorded once. The chain recombines TRBV7-2 with TRBJ2-7; D possibly corresponds to TRBD1 (5 bases). Germline V gene lookup returns CDR1 SGHTA and CDR2 FQGNSA. Trimming cost V 1 base and J 0 bases, with 13 bases left between them. The CDR3 spans 16 residues. CDR3 region: CASSLDARGRSYEQYF. The CDR3 DNA sequence: TGTGCCAGCAGCTTAGACGCAAGGGGTCGCTCCTACGAGCAGTACTTC.

The rearrangement joins TRBV6-2 or TRBV6-3 to TRBJ1-5; D ambiguous. Trimming took 5 bases from V and 9 from J, leaving 11 bases between them. The CDR3 covers 12 residues. Germline CDR1 MNHEY, CDR2 SVGEGT. CDR3 sequence reads: CASSAPGLPQHF. The DNA for the CDR3 is TGTGCCAGCAGTGCCCCGGGTCTGCCCCAGCATTTT.

The rearrangement joins TRBV11-3 to TRBJ1-6, with D unclear. Trimming removed 5 bases from V and 10 bases from J, with 12 bases in between. Germline assignment: CDR1 SGHNT and CDR2 YENEEA. The CDR3 has 13 residues. CDR3: CASSHRVGSPLHF. In DNA, the CDR3 is TGTGCCAGCAGCCATAGGGTTGGCTCACCCCTCCACTTT.

The chain uses TRBV19 and TRBJ1-1; the D gene is possibly TRBD1 (5 bases). The CDR3 runs to 15 residues. CDR1 is LNHDA, CDR2 SQIVND, per germline (reference sequence). The V and J ends lost 5 bases and 1 base respectively, with 14 bases between them. CDR3 coding DNA: TGTGCCAGTAGTCCCGCCAGAGGGGCGAACACTGAAGCTTTCTTT. Protein: CASSPARGANTEAFF.

J is TRBJ2-3 and V is TRBV5-1; 12 positions agree with TRBD1. This CDR3 has 15 amino acids. The J segment lost 5 bases and the V segment lost 7 bases, leaving 8 bases of the junction unmatched. From germline, CDR1 is SGHRS and CDR2 YFSETQ. CDR3 loop: CASGRDRGPIDTQYF. DNA of the CDR3: TGCGCCAGCGGGCGGGACAGGGGGCCGATAGATACGCAGTATTTT.

This clone was seen once. This chain uses TRBV9 with TRBJ2-1, with TRBD2 identical over 7 bases. Looked up from germline, CDR1 is SGDLS and CDR2 is YYNGEE. V was pared by 4 bases and J by 8 bases, with 12 bases of the junction left unmatched. The CDR3 extends over 15 amino acids. The CDR3 DNA is TGTGCCAGCAGCTTTGAACTAGCGCCCCGAGATGAGCAGTTCTTC. Protein sequence: CASSFELAPRDEQFF.

This clone occurred once. The chain carries TRBV7-2 and TRBJ1-4; weak D call: TRBD1 (6 bases). Looked up from germline, CDR1 is SGHTA and CDR2 is FQGNSA. The CDR3 has 13 residues. Trimming pared 5 bases from V and 8 bases from J, leaving 12 bases between. This CDR3 reads CASSVQGREKLFF. In DNA, the CDR3 is TGTGCCAGCAGCGTACAGGGCCGGGAAAAACTGTTTTTT.

The chain links TRBV11-3 to TRBJ2-1, with 8 nucleotides matching TRBD2. J lost 8 bases, V lost 5 bases, and 8 bases had no gene match. Germline values: CDR1 SGHNT, CDR2 YENEEA. This CDR3 region has 14 residues. CDR3 in DNA: TGTGCCAGCAGCCGTCGGGGGGGCGGCGATGAGCAGTTCTTC. Translated, it gives CASSRRGGGDEQFF.

V usage is TRBV29-1 and J usage is TRBJ1-1; D ambiguous. The V gene lost 8 bases and the J gene lost 0 bases, with 10 bases spanning the gap. CDR1 is SQVTM, CDR2 ANQGSEA, per germline. CDR3 length equals 12 residues. This chain's CDR3 is CSFRRLNTEAFF. CDR3 in DNA: TGCAGCTTTAGACGGTTGAACACTGAAGCTTTCTTT.

This chain uses TRBV4-1 with TRBJ1-1; the D is unclear. Trimming shortened V by 0 bases and J by 5 bases, and 7 bases separated the two germline ends. CDR3 length: 13 residues. Germline V gives CDR1 MGHRA, CDR2 YSYEKL. CDR3 DNA: TGCGCCAGCAGCCAAGATCAGAGGACTGAAGCTTTCTTT. Its protein is CASSQDQRTEAFF.

Here the CDR3 DNA reads TGTGCCGGCCAAGGACAGGGAACCTACGAGCAGTACTTC. Its translation: CAGQGQGTYEQYF. The genes are TRBV6-5 and TRBJ2-7; 8 nucleotides agree with TRBD1. This CDR3 contains 13 residues. The junction had 8 bases not matched to a gene; V was cut back by 11 bases and J by 2 bases. Germline CDR1 MNHEY, CDR2 SVGAGI.

V usage is TRBV30 and J usage is TRBJ1-2, with D unresolved. CDR3 size: 13 residues. Trimming took off 2 bases at V and 4 bases at J, with 11 bases between the two ends. Germline lookup yields CDR1 GTSNPN and CDR2 SVGIG (reference sequence). The CDR3 loop is CAWSILVGYGYTF. The CDR3 DNA reads as TGTGCCTGGAGTATCTTGGTGGGCTATGGCTACACCTTC.

This chain uses TRBV7-8 with TRBJ2-1; TRBD2 agrees at 14 bases. This CDR3 comprises 18 residues. Trimming removed 5 bases from V and 4 bases from J; junction bases left unmatched: 10. The germline V gene has CDR1 SGHVS and CDR2 FQNEAQ. CDR3 sequence (DNA): TGTGCCAGCAGCCCAACCGGGACTAGCGGGAGAGGATACAATGAGCAGTTCTTC. This gives the protein CASSPTGTSGRGYNEQFF. The variable domain in full, with the rest retrieved from reference TRBV7-8 and TRBJ2-1, is GAGVSQSPRYKVAKRGQDVALRCDPISGHVSLFWYQQALGQGPEFLTYFQNEAQLDKSGLPSDRFFAERPEGSVSTLKIQRTQQEDSAVYLCASSPTGTSGRGYNEQFFGPGTRLTVL.

The J gene is TRBJ2-1, the V gene TRBV6-2 or TRBV6-3; TRBD2 aligns across 10 bases. Germline CDR1 MNHEY, CDR2 SVGEGT. The CDR3 totals 16 residues. Germline trimming cut 0 bases from V and 7 bases from J; bases unmatched to any gene: 6. The CDR3 loop is CASSYSSLAGSNEQFF. Here the CDR3 DNA reads TGTGCCAGCAGTTACTCGTCACTAGCGGGATCTAATGAGCAGTTCTTC.

This sequence joins TRBV30 and TRBJ1-5; D not certain. CDR1 is GTSNPN and CDR2 is SVGIG in the germline V gene (reference sequence). The CDR3 is 13 residues long. Trimming shortened V by 0 bases and J by 7 bases, and 10 bases separated the two germline ends. CDR3 coding DNA: TGTGCCTGGAGTGTTATTGGGCAGCAGCCCCAGCATTTT. It yields the protein CAWSVIGQQPQHF.

Here the CDR3 reads CSVARGGGQETQYF. CDR3 nucleotide sequence: TGCAGCGTTGCTCGGGGAGGGGGACAAGAGACCCAGTACTTC. The gene calls are TRBV29-1 and TRBJ2-5, with D tentatively TRBD2 (7 bases). The germline gives CDR1 SQVTM, CDR2 ANQGSEA. Trimming took off 4 bases at V and 2 bases at J, with 14 bases between the two ends. The CDR3 is made up of 14 amino acids.

V usage is TRBV7-6 and J usage is TRBJ1-1; no reliable D call. Trimming shortened V by 10 bases and J by 1 base, and 7 bases separated the two germline ends. The CDR3 consists of 11 residues. CDR1 SGHVS and CDR2 FNYEAQ come from the germline V gene. CDR3 DNA: TGTGCCACCGCTCAGAACACTGAAGCTTTCTTT. Translation gives CATAQNTEAFF.

The rearrangement uses TRBV6-4 and TRBJ1-1; TRBD1 matches 10 bases. The V gene end was trimmed by 6 bases and the J gene end by 3 bases; junction bases not matched to a gene: 1. Germline V CDR1 and CDR2: MRHNA, SNTAGT. This CDR3 region has 13 residues. As DNA, the CDR3 is TGTGCCAGCAGGGGGACAGGGGACACTGAAGCTTTCTTT. As protein: CASRGTGDTEAFF.